The source of this TCR beta chain is a study of blood T cell repertoires in COVID-19. The study recruited people aged about 18 to 95 years across approximately 24 US areas. As handled by the study authors: It was from reference gene primer amplification that nucleated cell counts were estimated. Assay: immunoSEQ multiplex PCR; the TCRdb copy retains only in-frame clones and omits some. V, J and clone size were drawn from that table, and D and trimming were deduced from the DNA. The table records approximately 300,000 clones, 90% of them present only once. V dropped 5 bases and J dropped 4; count of bases not matched to a gene: 9. The germline CDR1 and CDR2 sequences are MDHEN and SYDVKM. The CDR3 has 16 amino acids.

The chain links TRBV28 to TRBJ2-5, with 11 bases that match TRBD2. Sequenced sample: PBMCs or T cells enriched from blood (not recorded which). The clonotype originates from a woman in her twenties or thirties who had been exposed to COVID-19. DNA of the CDR3: TGTGCCAGCAGTCCGATTAGCGGGGGGGCCGTAGAGACCCAGTACTTC. It encodes CASSPISGGAVETQYF.